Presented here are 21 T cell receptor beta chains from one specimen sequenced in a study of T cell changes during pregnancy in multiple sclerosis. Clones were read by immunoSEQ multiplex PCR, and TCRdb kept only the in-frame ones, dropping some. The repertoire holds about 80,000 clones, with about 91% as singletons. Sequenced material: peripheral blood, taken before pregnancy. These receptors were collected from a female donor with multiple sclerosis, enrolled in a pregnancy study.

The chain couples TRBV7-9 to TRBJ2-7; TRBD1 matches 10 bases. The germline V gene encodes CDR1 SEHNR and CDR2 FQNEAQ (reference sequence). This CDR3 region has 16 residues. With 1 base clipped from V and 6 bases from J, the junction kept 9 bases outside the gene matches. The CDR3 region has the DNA TGTGCCAGCAGCTTAGTTTCAGGACAGGGGGTCTCCGAGCAGTACTTC. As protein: CASSLVSGQGVSEQYF.

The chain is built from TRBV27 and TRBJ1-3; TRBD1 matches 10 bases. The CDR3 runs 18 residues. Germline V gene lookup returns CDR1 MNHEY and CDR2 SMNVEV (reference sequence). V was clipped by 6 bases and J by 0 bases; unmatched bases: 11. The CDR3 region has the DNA TGTGCCAGCAGCCCTTCCGGGACAGGGGCTGTCTCTGGAAACACCATATATTTT. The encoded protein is CASSPSGTGAVSGNTIYF.

CDR3 region: CASSGSGLSSYEQYF. CDR3 coding DNA: TGTGCCAGCAGCGGAAGCGGGCTAAGCTCCTACGAGCAGTACTTC. The chain employs TRBV13 and TRBJ2-7, with D possibly matching TRBD2 (6 bases). In germline, CDR1 is PRHDT, CDR2 FYEKMQ (reference sequence). The ends were cut back, 5 bases at V and 0 bases at J, with 14 bases in the middle. This CDR3 region has 15 residues.

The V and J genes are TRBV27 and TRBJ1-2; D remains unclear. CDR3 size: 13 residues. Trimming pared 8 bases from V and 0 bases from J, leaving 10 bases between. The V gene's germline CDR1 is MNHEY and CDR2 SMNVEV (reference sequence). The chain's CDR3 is CASRPGANYGYTF. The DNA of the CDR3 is TGTGCCAGCCGACCCGGAGCTAACTATGGCTACACCTTC.

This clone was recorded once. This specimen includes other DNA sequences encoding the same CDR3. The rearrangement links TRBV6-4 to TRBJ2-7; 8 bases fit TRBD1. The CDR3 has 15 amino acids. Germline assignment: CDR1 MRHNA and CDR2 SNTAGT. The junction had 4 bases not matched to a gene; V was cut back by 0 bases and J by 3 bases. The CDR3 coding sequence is TGTGCCAGCAGTGACTCCGGAACAGGGGGCTACGAGCAGTACTTC. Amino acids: CASSDSGTGGYEQYF.

The CDR3 sequence: CASSTHLSGELFF. As DNA, the CDR3 is TGCGCCAGCAGCACCCACTTGTCCGGGGAGCTGTTTTTT. V and J are TRBV5-1 and TRBJ2-2; D is ambiguous. V was pared by 4 bases and J by 6 bases, with 10 bases between. The CDR3 length is 13 residues. Germline-derived CDR1 and CDR2 are SGHRS and YFSETQ.

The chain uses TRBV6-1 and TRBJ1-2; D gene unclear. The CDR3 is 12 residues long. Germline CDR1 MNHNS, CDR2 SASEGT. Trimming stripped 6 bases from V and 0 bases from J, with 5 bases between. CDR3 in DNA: TGTGCCAGCAGCCGGGCTAACTATGGCTACACCTTC. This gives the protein CASSRANYGYTF.

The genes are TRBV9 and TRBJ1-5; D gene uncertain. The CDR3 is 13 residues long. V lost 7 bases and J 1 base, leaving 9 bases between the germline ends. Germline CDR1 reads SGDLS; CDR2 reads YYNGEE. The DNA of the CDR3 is TGTGCCAGCGCGACGGGGAGCAATCAGCCCCAGCATTTT. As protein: CASATGSNQPQHF.

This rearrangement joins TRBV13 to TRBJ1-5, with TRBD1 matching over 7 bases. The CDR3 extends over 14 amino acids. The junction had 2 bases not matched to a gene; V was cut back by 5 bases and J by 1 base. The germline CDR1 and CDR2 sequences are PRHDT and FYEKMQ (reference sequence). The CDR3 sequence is CASSEGQSNQPQHF. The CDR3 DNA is TGTGCCAGCAGCGAGGGACAGAGCAATCAGCCCCAGCATTTT. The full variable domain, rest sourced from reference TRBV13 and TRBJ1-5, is AAGVIQSPRHLIKEKRETATLKCYPIPRHDTVYWYQQGPGQDPQFLISFYEKMQSDKGSIPDRFSAQQFSDYHSELNMSSLELGDSALYFCASSEGQSNQPQHFGDGTRLSIL.

Written as DNA, the CDR3 is TGCGCCAGCAGCTTGCGGGGATCGGGCGGGACCGGGGAGCTGTTTTTT. It translates to CASSLRGSGGTGELFF. The chain is built from TRBV5-1 and TRBJ2-2, with D maybe TRBD2 (5 bases). The V gene lost 1 base and the J gene lost 5 bases, with 15 bases spanning the gap. Germline lookup yields CDR1 SGHRS and CDR2 YFSETQ. The CDR3 spans 16 residues.

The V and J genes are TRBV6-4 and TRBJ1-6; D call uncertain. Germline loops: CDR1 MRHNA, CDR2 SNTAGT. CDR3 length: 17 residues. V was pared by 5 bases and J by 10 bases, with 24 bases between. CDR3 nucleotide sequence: TGTGCCAGCAGTAGAACAGCCGCGAATGTCAAGAACTCACCCCTCCACTTT. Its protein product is CASSRTAANVKNSPLHF.

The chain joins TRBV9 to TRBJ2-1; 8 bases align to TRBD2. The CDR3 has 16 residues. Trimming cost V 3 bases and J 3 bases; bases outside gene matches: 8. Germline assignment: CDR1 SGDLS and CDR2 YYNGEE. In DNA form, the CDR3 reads TGTGCCAGCAGCGCGGGGGGGGATACTGGCTACAATGAGCAGTTCTTC. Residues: CASSAGGDTGYNEQFF.

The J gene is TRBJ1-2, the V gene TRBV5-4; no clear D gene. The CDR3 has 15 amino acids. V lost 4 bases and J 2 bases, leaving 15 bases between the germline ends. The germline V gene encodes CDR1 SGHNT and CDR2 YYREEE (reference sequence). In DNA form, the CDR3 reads TGTGCCAGCAGCCGACGAGACCCGGAGAACTATGGCTACACCTTC. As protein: CASSRRDPENYGYTF.

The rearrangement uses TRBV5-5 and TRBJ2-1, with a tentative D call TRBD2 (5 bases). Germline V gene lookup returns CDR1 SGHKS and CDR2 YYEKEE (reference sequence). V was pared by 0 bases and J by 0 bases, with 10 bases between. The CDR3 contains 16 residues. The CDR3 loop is CASSLEDSSSYNEQFF. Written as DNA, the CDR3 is TGTGCCAGCAGCTTGGAGGACTCGAGCTCCTACAATGAGCAGTTCTTC.

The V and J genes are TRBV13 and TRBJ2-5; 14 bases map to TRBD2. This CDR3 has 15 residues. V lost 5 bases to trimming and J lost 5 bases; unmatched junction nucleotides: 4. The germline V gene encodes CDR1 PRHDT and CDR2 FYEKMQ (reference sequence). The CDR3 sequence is CASSPTSGGAETQYF. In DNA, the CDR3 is TGTGCCAGCAGCCCGACTAGCGGGGGGGCGGAGACCCAGTACTTC.

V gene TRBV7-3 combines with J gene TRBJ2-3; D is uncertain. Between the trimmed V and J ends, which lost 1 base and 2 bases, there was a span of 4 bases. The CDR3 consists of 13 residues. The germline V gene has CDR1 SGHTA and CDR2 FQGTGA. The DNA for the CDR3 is TGTGCCAGCAGCTTAATACACACAGATACGCAGTATTTT. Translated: CASSLIHTDTQYF.

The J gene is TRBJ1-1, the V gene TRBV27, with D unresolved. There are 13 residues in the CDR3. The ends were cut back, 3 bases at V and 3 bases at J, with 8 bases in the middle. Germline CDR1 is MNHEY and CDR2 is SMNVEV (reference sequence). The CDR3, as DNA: TGTGCCAGCAGTTTTACGACATACACTGAAGCTTTCTTT. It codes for CASSFTTYTEAFF.

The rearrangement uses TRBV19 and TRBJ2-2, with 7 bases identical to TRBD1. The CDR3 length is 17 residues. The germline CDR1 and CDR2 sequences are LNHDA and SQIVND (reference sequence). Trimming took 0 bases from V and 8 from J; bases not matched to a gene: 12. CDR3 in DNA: TGTGCCAGTAGTATAGATCATGGAGCCAGGGGGTCGGGGGAGCTGTTTTTT. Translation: CASSIDHGARGSGELFF.

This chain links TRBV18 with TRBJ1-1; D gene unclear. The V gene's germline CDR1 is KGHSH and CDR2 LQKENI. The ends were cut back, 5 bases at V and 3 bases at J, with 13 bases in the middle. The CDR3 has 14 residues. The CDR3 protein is CASSGLEEHTEAFF. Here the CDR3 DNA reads TGTGCCAGCTCAGGGTTAGAGGAACACACTGAAGCTTTCTTT.

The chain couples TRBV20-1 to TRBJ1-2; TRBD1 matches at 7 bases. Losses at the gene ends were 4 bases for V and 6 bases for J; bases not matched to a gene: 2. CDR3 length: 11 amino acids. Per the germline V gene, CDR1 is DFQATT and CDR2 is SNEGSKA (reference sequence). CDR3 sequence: CSATGGHGYTF. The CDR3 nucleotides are TGCAGTGCTACAGGGGGGCATGGCTACACCTTC.

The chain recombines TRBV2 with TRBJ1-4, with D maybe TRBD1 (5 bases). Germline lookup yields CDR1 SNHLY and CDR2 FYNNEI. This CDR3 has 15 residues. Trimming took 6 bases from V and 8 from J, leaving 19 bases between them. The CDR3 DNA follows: TGTGCCAGCAGCGGGGGTGGGGCTCCCGTAGAAAAACTGTTTTTT. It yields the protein CASSGGGAPVEKLFF.